The clone carrying this T cell receptor (beta chain) has a handful of counts. The antigen is undetermined. Deletions cut 3 bases from V and 4 bases from J, with 6 bases between. The CDR3 sequence is 12 residues long. Germline assignment: CDR1 SEHNR and CDR2 FQNEAQ (reference sequence). This record comes from a study of metastatic and nonmetastatic thyroid tumors. Findings and caveats of the study: Malignant thyroid tumors reportedly had TCR beta diversity that was significantly higher than in benign nodules, in blood and tumor.

No treatment of any kind had been given to any patient before thyroid surgery. TCRdb reanalyzed the PCR reads with MiXCR. The sample consists of around 23,000 clones, more than 25% of them appearing once. This clonotype originated in a female donor with papillary thyroid cancer or a benign thyroid nodule (not recorded which). Some clones in this sample may be carry-over from other donors' samples. The genes are TRBV7-9 and TRBJ1-2; D is unresolved. Specimen: blood. CDR3 in amino acids: CASSLEIYGYTF. The CDR3 coding sequence is TGTGCCAGCAGCTTGGAGATCTATGGCTACACCTTC. The full variable domain, rest sourced from reference TRBV7-9 and TRBJ1-2, is DTGVSQNPRHKITKRGQNVTFRCDPISEHNRLYWYRQTLGQGPEFLTYFQNEAQLEKSRLLSDRFSAERPKGSFSTLEIQRTEQGDSAMYLCASSLEIYGYTFGSGTRLTVV.